This is a list of T cell receptor beta chains from one sample in a study of blood T cell repertoires in COVID-19. Sequenced by immunoSEQ multiplex PCR; TCRdb stores in-frame clones only, minus some. The sample contains more than 95,000 clones, roughly 80% of which appear only once. Sequenced: peripheral blood. Receptor source: a man between 60 and 70 years old with acute or convalescent COVID-19. The CDR3 runs from the conserved cysteine through the conserved F or W. D genes are given only for firm matches. Size is omitted from some rows. Given values are once, few, many or a class for expanded clones.

d_gene,len,j_gene,abundance,v_gene,CDR3aa,CDR3nt
TRBD2,15,TRBJ2-7,few,TRBV7-8,CASSLREASSYEQYF,TGTGCCAGCAGCTTACGGGAGGCCAGCTCCTACGAGCAGTACTTC
.,15,TRBJ1-2,.,TRBV4-1,CASSQGTGSLYGYTF,TGCGCCAGCAGCCAGGGAACAGGGTCTCTTTATGGCTACACCTTC
.,13,TRBJ1-5,.,TRBV19,CASSRSLNQPQHF,TGTGCCAGTAGTCGGTCCCTCAATCAGCCCCAGCATTTT
TRBD1,14,TRBJ2-1,.,TRBV6-5,CASSSGQGSGEQFF,TGTGCCAGCAGTTCGGGACAGGGATCGGGTGAGCAGTTCTTC
.,14,TRBJ1-1,.,TRBV7-2,CASSSNRGSTEAFF,TGTGCCAGCAGCTCAAATAGGGGTTCCACTGAAGCTTTCTTT
.,15,TRBJ2-3,once,TRBV18,CASSPSIGGTDTQYF,TGTGCCAGCTCACCATCGATCGGGGGAACAGATACGCAGTATTTT
TRBD1,15,TRBJ1-4,.,TRBV19,CASSFGQETNEKLFF,TGTGCCAGTAGTTTCGGACAGGAGACTAATGAAAAACTGTTTTTT
.,14,TRBJ1-1,.,TRBV11-3,CASSRINDPVRAFF,TGTGCCAGCAGCCGAATTAATGACCCGGTGCGGGCTTTCTTT
.,14,TRBJ2-2,.,TRBV11-2,CASRPDYLTGELFF,TGTGCCAGCAGGCCGGACTACCTCACCGGGGAGCTGTTTTTT
TRBD2,15,TRBJ2-1,.,TRBV9,CASSARTSGNNEQFF,TGTGCCAGCAGCGCTCGGACTAGCGGAAACAATGAGCAGTTCTTC
.,15,TRBJ1-6,.,TRBV7-2,CASSWGPRVNSPLHF,TGTGCCAGCAGCTGGGGCCCAAGGGTAAATTCACCCCTCCACTTT
TRBD1,15,TRBJ1-3,.,TRBV19,CASSMDRSSGNTIYF,TGTGCCAGTAGTATGGACAGGAGCTCTGGAAACACCATATATTTT
.,14,TRBJ2-2,.,TRBV6-4,CASSLSLETGELFF,TGTGCCAGCAGCCTCAGCCTAGAAACCGGGGAGCTGTTTTTT
.,12,TRBJ1-6,.,TRBV28,CASSSGGSPLHF,TGTGCCAGCAGTTCCGGCGGTTCACCCCTCCACTTT
TRBD2,13,TRBJ2-1,.,TRBV6-5,CASRSRLAGRQFF,TGTGCCAGCAGAAGCCGCTTAGCGGGCCGGCAGTTCTTC
.,16,TRBJ1-6,.,TRBV7-8,CASSLMAGQTNSPLHF,TGTGCCAGCAGCTTAATGGCAGGACAAACTAATTCACCCCTCCACTTT
TRBD2,16,TRBJ2-5,.,TRBV19,CASSRSGLAGVETQYF,TGTGCCAGTAGCCGATCGGGACTAGCGGGAGTAGAGACCCAGTACTTC
TRBD1,18,TRBJ2-2,.,TRBV5-1,CASSLDFRGYTNTGELFF,TGCGCCAGCAGCTTGGACTTCAGGGGGTATACGAACACCGGGGAGCTGTTTTTT
.,14,TRBJ1-4,.,TRBV18,CASSPTSTNEKLFF,TGTGCCAGCTCGCCGACAAGTACTAATGAAAAACTGTTTTTT
.,10,TRBJ1-2,.,TRBV5-1,CASSPGGYTF,TGCGCCAGCAGCCCGGGAGGCTACACCTTC
TRBD1,22,TRBJ1-5,.,TRBV9,CASSVAPKIRGTASYSNQPQHF,TGTGCCAGCAGCGTAGCCCCAAAAATCAGGGGGACAGCATCTTATAGCAATCAGCCCCAGCATTTT
.,20,TRBJ1-1,.,TRBV27,CASSLALLQGYRTLNTEAFF,TGTGCCAGCAGTCTTGCCCTTCTGCAGGGCTATAGGACCTTGAACACTGAAGCTTTCTTT
.,15,TRBJ1-1,few,TRBV19,CASTSTPGEGSEAFF,TGTGCCAGTACCTCCACCCCCGGCGAGGGAAGTGAGGCTTTCTTT
.,13,TRBJ2-1,.,TRBV18,CASSPRDYNEQFF,TGTGCCAGCTCGCCCCGGGACTACAATGAGCAGTTCTTC
.,13,TRBJ2-7,.,TRBV5-1,CASSLARDYEQYF,TGCGCCAGCAGCTTGGCCCGGGACTACGAGCAGTACTTC
TRBD1,15,TRBJ1-2,.,TRBV2,CASREGTGASYGYTF,TGTGCCAGCAGGGAAGGGACAGGGGCGAGCTATGGCTACACCTTC
TRBD2,14,TRBJ2-1,.,TRBV5-1,CASSLEGLENEQFF,TGCGCCAGCAGCCTGGAGGGACTAGAGAATGAGCAGTTCTTC
.,13,TRBJ1-1,.,TRBV19,CASSLQGNTEAFF,TGTGCCAGTAGTTTACAGGGAAACACTGAAGCTTTCTTT
.,13,TRBJ2-7,once,TRBV2,CASIVQAATEQYF,TGTGCCAGCATTGTGCAGGCCGCCACTGAGCAGTACTTC
TRBD2,16,TRBJ2-5,few,TRBV20-1,CSASRTSGSLGETQYF,TGCAGTGCTAGTCGGACTAGCGGGAGCCTGGGGGAGACCCAGTACTTC
TRBD1,18,TRBJ2-2,.,TRBV27,CASRVPGTGGAGTGELFF,TGTGCCAGCAGGGTCCCCGGGACAGGGGGCGCGGGCACCGGGGAGCTGTTTTTT
TRBD1,13,TRBJ1-5,.,TRBV6-5,CASGTGGGQPQHF,TGTGCCAGCGGGACAGGGGGGGGTCAGCCCCAGCATTTT
.,13,TRBJ2-5,.,TRBV9,CASSVGQQETQYF,TGTGCCAGCAGCGTAGGACAGCAAGAGACCCAGTACTTC
TRBD1,18,TRBJ2-3,.,TRBV4-1,CASSQPGQGLSGTDTQYF,TGCGCCAGCAGCCAGCCCGGACAGGGGCTGTCTGGCACAGATACGCAGTATTTT
.,16,TRBJ2-4,once,TRBV19,CASSTRGTLAKNIQYF,TGTGCCAGTTCTACCCGCGGGACGCTTGCCAAAAACATTCAGTACTTC
.,14,TRBJ2-1,.,TRBV19,CASSIEVSYNEQFF,TGTGCCAGTAGTATCGAGGTCTCCTACAATGAGCAGTTCTTC
.,14,TRBJ2-7,.,TRBV5-1,CASSLLSVSYEQYF,TGCGCCAGCAGCTTGCTTAGCGTCTCCTACGAGCAGTACTTC
.,13,TRBJ1-1,.,TRBV10-1,CASSEPGGGQAFF,TGCGCCAGCAGTGAGCCCGGGGGGGGACAAGCTTTCTTT
.,14,TRBJ1-5,.,TRBV30,CALGPGRTDQPQHF,TGTGCCCTAGGACCGGGGAGGACGGATCAGCCCCAGCATTTT
.,17,TRBJ1-6,.,TRBV5-1,CASSLVSSTGNNSPLHF,TGCGCCAGCAGCTTGGTTTCATCCACCGGGAATAATTCACCCCTCCACTTT